This T cell receptor beta chain was recovered during a study of T cell changes during pregnancy in multiple sclerosis (dated by TCRdb to about 2019). Concerning the study at large: Changes in the T cell repertoire over the course of pregnancy were examined in this study in women with multiple sclerosis.

As to this clone: Its antigen is not yet known. It has no much larger one-base neighbor in the sample; base qualities were not kept. This same CDR3 is encoded by further DNA sequences in the sample.

The method was the immunoSEQ multiplex PCR assay. As stored in TCRdb, this immuneACCESS dataset retains in-frame rearrangements with V and J assigned. A fraction of the clones does not appear; measured against another copy, unresolved V genes explain less than half of the discrepancy, and the remainder lacks a known reason. In this sample the table shows about 45,000 clones, about nine tenths of which occur a single time. The ten largest clones add up to roughly 0.7% of the sample. The CDR3 spans 16 residues, from the cysteine through the phenylalanine. Only the CDR3 region is kept as DNA, spanning 48 bases read in frame from base 1. Unmatched junction bases come to 15, with V trimmed by 4 bases and J by 7 bases. The germline V gene sets CDR1 to MGHDK and CDR2 to SYGVNS.

The clonotype originates from a female donor with multiple sclerosis, enrolled in a pregnancy study. This specimen was CD4+ T cells from peripheral blood mononuclear cells, taken before pregnancy. This chain is built from TRBV25-1 and TRBJ2-7; 8 of the junction bases match TRBD1. CDR3 reads: CASSGIQGVTLREQYF. In nucleotide form, the sequence is TGTGCCAGCAGTGGGATACAGGGGGTAACCCTAAGGGAGCAGTACTTC.